Described below is a single T cell receptor beta chain sequence and its context. Antigen specificity is unknown. The germline CDR1 and CDR2 sequences are GTSNPN and SVGIG (reference sequence). CDR3 length: 13 amino acids. Trimming cost V 4 bases and J 4 bases; bases outside gene matches: 6. Primers: 60 Vbeta forward and 13 Jbeta reverse. Sequencing used immunoSEQ multiplex PCR; TCRdb keeps in-frame clones, though not all of them. This sample has over 150,000 clones, with around 63% found just once. This sample stems from a study of cytomegalovirus exposure and HLA in healthy donors. Study-level information: There were under 130 million unique TCR beta sequences, drawn from 150 million to 200 million T cells, in an earlier analysis. Genotyping showed around 80% of a few hundred donors falling in the Caucasian-associated ancestry cluster. General study points: Per published reports, the classifier diagnosed cytomegalovirus status with high specificity and sensitivity.

At sampling all donors were nominally healthy, likely with unrecorded immune exposures. The sample comprised PBMCs. This clonotype was obtained from a woman aged 18-29 years in good health and CMV-seropositive. This chain joins TRBV30 and TRBJ1-1; 7 bases fit TRBD1. The CDR3 region is CAWTFQGGTEAFF. DNA of the CDR3: TGTGCCTGGACGTTTCAGGGGGGCACTGAAGCTTTCTTT.